This TCR beta chain emerged from a study of cytomegalovirus exposure and HLA in healthy donors. Findings of the study overall: The study flagged around 150 TCR beta chains as cytomegalovirus-associated. Fewer N-insertions (relative to the approximately 670-donor mean) were reportedly seen in an Asian-associated ancestry cluster in a later analysis. In presence/absence analyses, roughly uniform sequencing depth across donors was assumed.

This clone appeared many times. Its target is unknown. A multiplex PCR was run with 60 Vbeta primers and 13 Jbeta primers. Sequenced by immunoSEQ multiplex PCR; TCRdb stores in-frame clones only, minus some. The top ten clones hold about 3% of a sample with roughly 200,000 clones, almost 70% of them seen once. CDR3 length: 14 residues. V gave up 2 bases and J gave up 4 bases, with 8 bases separating them. Germline-derived CDR1 and CDR2 are SGHTA and FQGNSA. Nominal health characterized the donors when sampled, though unrecorded immune exposures were likely. Input material: PBMCs. The rearrangement links TRBV7-2 to TRBJ2-2; no clear D gene. The sequence was obtained from a man between 40 and 49 years old in good health and CMV-seropositive. CDR3 amino acids: CASSLIVSTGELFF. CDR3 in DNA: TGTGCCAGCAGCTTAATTGTGAGCACCGGGGAGCTGTTTTTT.